One sample yielded the 15 T cell receptor beta chains listed below, sequenced in a study of CD8 T cells in ankylosing spondylitis. MiXCR, applied by TCRdb to the 5' RACE reads, yields one record per CDR3 protein. The sample lists fewer than 250,000 distinct CDR3 sequences; roughly a tenth were seen once. The sample was blood, either unsorted or a sorted T cell fraction (not recorded which). These TCRs come from a male donor with ankylosing spondylitis or in good health (not recorded which).

This clonotype was counted between two and nine times. The chain links TRBV15 to TRBJ1-5, with D hard to call. The germline gives CDR1 LNHNV, CDR2 YYDKDF (reference sequence). The ends were cut back, 7 bases at V and 4 bases at J, with 38 bases in the middle. CDR3 length: 22 amino acids. CDR3 sequence: CATNKIRDGGRRWSLGNQPQHF. The CDR3 DNA follows: TGTGCCACCAACAAGATCCGTGACGGTGGCCGCCGGTGGAGTTTAGGAAATCAGCCCCAGCATTTT.

The V gene is TRBV5-1, the J gene TRBJ2-1; D gene unclear. Looked up from germline, CDR1 is SGHRS and CDR2 is YFSETQ. Trimming pared 0 bases from V and 2 bases from J, leaving 9 bases between. The CDR3 sequence is 15 residues long. CDR3 sequence (DNA): TGCGCCAGCAGCTTGGAAGGACCGACCTACAATGAGCAGTTCTTC. Its translation: CASSLEGPTYNEQFF.

This clonotype was counted ten times or more. The gene calls are TRBV9 and TRBJ1-5, with no clear D. V lost 0 bases, J lost 0 bases, and 4 bases lay in between. Per germline, CDR1 SGDLS and CDR2 YYNGEE. The CDR3 is 14 amino acids. CDR3 sequence: CASSVGGSNQPQHF. The CDR3 coding sequence is TGTGCCAGCAGCGTAGGGGGTAGCAATCAGCCCCAGCATTTT.

This clonotype occurred many times. CDR3 sequence reads: CASSLASGPGNTIYF. The CDR3 DNA is TGTGCCAGCAGCTTAGCGTCCGGGCCTGGAAACACCATATATTTT. The chain carries TRBV7-9 and TRBJ1-3; D remains unclear. V was shortened by 0 bases and J by 2 bases, with 8 bases between the two germline ends. Per the germline V gene, CDR1 is SEHNR and CDR2 is FQNEAQ (reference sequence). The CDR3 covers 15 residues.

V gene TRBV7-2 combines with J gene TRBJ2-5; D possibly corresponds to TRBD2 (6 bases). Germline values: CDR1 SGHTA, CDR2 FQGNSA. The CDR3 extends over 15 amino acids. V was clipped by 2 bases and J by 4 bases, with 14 bases between them. CDR3 region: CASSLLGARGETQYF. For the CDR3, the DNA is TGTGCCAGCAGCTTACTTGGGGCGCGGGGAGAGACCCAGTACTTC.

This clonotype was picked up a small number of times. This chain uses TRBV18 with TRBJ2-7; maybe TRBD1 (5 bases). Germline assignment: CDR1 KGHSH and CDR2 LQKENI. V gave up 3 bases and J gave up 6 bases, with 18 bases separating them. The CDR3 consists of 15 residues. CDR3 region: CASSPPQGWGSEQYF. CDR3 bases: TGTGCCAGCTCACCGCCCCAGGGATGGGGTAGCGAGCAGTACTTC.

This clonotype has more than one count but fewer than ten. This sequence joins TRBV6-6 and TRBJ1-2; TRBD1 is a possible D gene (5 bases). This CDR3 has 12 amino acids. CDR1 MNHNY and CDR2 SVGAGI come from the germline V gene (reference sequence). Trimming removed 10 bases at V and 8 bases at J, with 17 bases between. The CDR3 DNA sequence: TGTGCCAACTCAGGGAAGGCTTCCGGCTACACCTTC. Translated, it gives CANSGKASGYTF.

The gene calls are TRBV7-8 and TRBJ2-7, with TRBD2 matching over 10 bases. The CDR3 length is 15 residues. Germline values: CDR1 SGHVS, CDR2 FQNEAQ. V was pared by 3 bases and J by 1 base, with 3 bases of the junction left unmatched. CDR3 sequence: CASSFTSGDSYEQYF. The CDR3 bases are TGTGCCAGCAGCTTCACTAGCGGGGATTCCTACGAGCAGTACTTC.

The chain joins TRBV7-9 to TRBJ2-3; D is undetermined. Germline V gene data show CDR1 as SEHNR and CDR2 as FQNEAQ (reference sequence). There are 16 residues in the CDR3. The V and J ends lost 3 bases and 2 bases respectively, with 15 bases between them. In DNA, the CDR3 is TGTGCCAGCAGCTTCCAAGGACGGGCACTCACAGATACGCAGTATTTT. Translated, it gives CASSFQGRALTDTQYF.

The chain has TRBV12-3 or TRBV12-4 and TRBJ1-4, with no clear D. The CDR3 is 15 residues long. Trimming removed 5 bases from V and 0 bases from J, with 10 bases in between. CDR3 DNA sequence: TGTGCCAGCAGTCCACAGAGGGCAACTAATGAAAAACTGTTTTTT. This encodes CASSPQRATNEKLFF.

There are a few counts of this clonotype. The chain has TRBV7-2 and TRBJ2-3, with a possible D match to TRBD2 (5 bases). Germline V CDR1 and CDR2: SGHTA, FQGNSA. The CDR3 consists of 16 residues. With 5 bases removed from V and 5 bases from J, the gap between germline ends came to 20 bases. CDR3 sequence reads: CASSPSRGRAGDTQYF. Written as DNA, the CDR3 is TGTGCCAGCAGCCCCTCCCGCGGACGGGCGGGAGATACGCAGTATTTT. Drawing the rest from reference TRBV7-2 and TRBJ2-3, the complete variable domain is GAGVSQSPSNKVTEKGKDVELRCDPISGHTALYWYRQSLGQGLEFLIYFQGNSAPDKSGLPSDRFSAERTGGSVSTLTIQRTQQEDSAVYLCASSPSRGRAGDTQYFGPGTRLTVL.

This clonotype appeared many times. The chain couples TRBV20-1 to TRBJ2-7; D ambiguous. Trimming stripped 4 bases from V and 0 bases from J, with 13 bases between. The CDR3 extends over 14 amino acids. The V gene's germline CDR1 is DFQATT and CDR2 SNEGSKA (reference sequence). The CDR3 is CSANGRYSSYEQYF. The CDR3 region has the DNA TGCAGTGCTAATGGGCGGTACAGCTCCTACGAGCAGTACTTC.

This clonotype was counted at least ten times. The V gene is TRBV5-1, the J gene TRBJ2-1; TRBD1 is a possible D gene (6 bases). This CDR3 has 15 residues. The ends were cut back, 4 bases at V and 0 bases at J, with 11 bases in the middle. Germline V gene sequence: CDR1 SGHRS, CDR2 YFSETQ. CDR3 coding DNA: TGCGCCAGCAGCCCCGAAGGGGGCTCCTACAATGAGCAGTTCTTC. Translation gives CASSPEGGSYNEQFF.

The chain employs TRBV2 and TRBJ2-3; D gene unclear. V was shortened by 1 base and J by 2 bases, with 7 bases between the two germline ends. CDR1 and CDR2 from the germline V gene are SNHLY and FYNNEI. This CDR3 region has 14 residues. Here the CDR3 reads CASSEGLSTDTQYF. The CDR3 coding sequence is TGTGCCAGCAGTGAAGGACTGTCCACAGATACGCAGTATTTT.

This chain joins TRBV9 and TRBJ2-2, with 11 nucleotides matching TRBD2. The CDR3 totals 16 residues. The V segment lost 0 bases and the J segment 5 bases; nucleotides outside the gene matches: 3. Germline CDR1 is SGDLS and CDR2 is YYNGEE. In nucleotides, the CDR3 is TGTGCCAGCAGCGTAGTAACTAGCGGGGGTACCGGGGAGCTGTTTTTT. Its protein is CASSVVTSGGTGELFF.